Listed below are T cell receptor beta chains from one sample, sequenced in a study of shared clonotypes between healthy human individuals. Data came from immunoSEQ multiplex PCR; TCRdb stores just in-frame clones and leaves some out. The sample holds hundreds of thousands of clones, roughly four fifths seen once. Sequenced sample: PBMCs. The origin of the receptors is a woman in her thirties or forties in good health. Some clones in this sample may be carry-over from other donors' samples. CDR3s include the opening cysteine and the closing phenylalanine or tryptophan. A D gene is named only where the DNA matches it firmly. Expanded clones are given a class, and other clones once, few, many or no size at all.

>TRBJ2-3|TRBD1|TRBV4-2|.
TGTGCCAGCAGCCAAGGGCAGGGGGCCATCACAGATACGCAGTATTTT
CASSQGQGAITDTQYF
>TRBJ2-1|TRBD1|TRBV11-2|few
TGTGCCAGCAGCTTAACAGGGGGACAGCAGTTCTTC
CASSLTGGQQFF
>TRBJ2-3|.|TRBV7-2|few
TGTGCCAGCAGCTTAGCAGATACGCAGTATTTT
CASSLADTQYF
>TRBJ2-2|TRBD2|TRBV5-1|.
TGCGCCAGCAGCCAGACTAGCGGGAGGTGGAACACCGGGGAGCTGTTTTTT
CASSQTSGRWNTGELFF
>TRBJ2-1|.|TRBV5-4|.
TGTGCCAGCAGATCTACAGGGTTTAGCGGAATATACAATGAGCAGTTCTTC
CASRSTGFSGIYNEQFF
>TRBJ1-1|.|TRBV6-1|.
TGTGCCAGCAGTGATGAATTTGGGGGGGCTCTACCTGAAGCTTTCTTT
CASSDEFGGALPEAFF
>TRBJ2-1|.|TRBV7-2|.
TGTGCCAGCAGCCAGGATTCTAGGCGGTCCTACAATGAGCAGTTCTTC
CASSQDSRRSYNEQFF
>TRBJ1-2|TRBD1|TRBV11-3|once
TGTGCCAGCAGCTTGTCGACAGGGCGAGGCTACACCTTC
CASSLSTGRGYTF
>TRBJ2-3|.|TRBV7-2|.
TGTGCCAGCAGCTTCTTCGCGACAGATACGCAGTATTTT
CASSFFATDTQYF
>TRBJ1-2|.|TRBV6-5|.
TGTGCCAGCAGTTACTCGATGCACAACTATGGCTACACCTTC
CASSYSMHNYGYTF
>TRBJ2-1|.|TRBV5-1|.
TGCGCCAGCAGCGTCTCTAGGGCCCGGGGTGAGCAGTTCTTC
CASSVSRARGEQFF
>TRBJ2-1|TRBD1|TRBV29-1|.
TGCAGCGTGGGACAGGGGGCCTACAATGAGCAGTTCTTC
CSVGQGAYNEQFF
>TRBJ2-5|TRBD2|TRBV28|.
TGTGCCTCTAGCGGGCTAGCGGGGCTTGGCATGGAGACCCAGTACTTC
CASSGLAGLGMETQYF
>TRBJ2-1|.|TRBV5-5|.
TGTGCCAGCAGCTTTTTACAGGTCCCAGACAATGAGCAGTTCTTC
CASSFLQVPDNEQFF
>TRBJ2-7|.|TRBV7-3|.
TGTGCCAGCAGCTCCAGGACCGCTTACGAGCAGTACTTC
CASSSRTAYEQYF
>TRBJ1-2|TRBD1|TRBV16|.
TGTGCCAGCAGCCAGGGACAGGGGGACGGTGGCTACACCTTC
CASSQGQGDGGYTF
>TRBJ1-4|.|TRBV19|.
TGTGCCAGTAGTCGGAGGCAGACTAATGAAAAACTGTTTTTT
CASSRRQTNEKLFF
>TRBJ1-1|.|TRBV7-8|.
TGTGCCAGCAGCTTAGCGCAGCTTAACCTGAACACTGAAGCTTTCTTT
CASSLAQLNLNTEAFF
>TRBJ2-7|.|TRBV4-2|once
TGTGCCAGCAGCCAAGGTGACGAGCAGTACTTC
CASSQGDEQYF
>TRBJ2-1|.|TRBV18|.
TGTGCCAGCTCACCAGCCCTAGGGGTTCGCAATGAGCAGTTCTTC
CASSPALGVRNEQFF
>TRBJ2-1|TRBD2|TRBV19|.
TGTGCCAGTAGTGCCCGGACTAGCGACTACAATGAGCAGTTCTTC
CASSARTSDYNEQFF
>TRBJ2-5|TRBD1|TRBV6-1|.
TGTGCCAGCAGGTTCCTACAGGGGTGGTCGGAGACCCAGTACTTC
CASRFLQGWSETQYF
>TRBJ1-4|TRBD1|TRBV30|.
TGTGCCTCCTACAGGGGGGGCGAAAAACTGTTTTTT
CASYRGGEKLFF
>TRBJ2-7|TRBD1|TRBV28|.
TGTGCCAGCAGTTTAGCAGGGGGAAATAACGAGCAGTACTTC
CASSLAGGNNEQYF
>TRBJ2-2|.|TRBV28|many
TGTGCCAGCAGGACAGGGAACACCGGGGAGCTGTTTTTT
CASRTGNTGELFF
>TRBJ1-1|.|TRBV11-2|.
TGTGCCAGCAGCTTAGGGTTCGGGGGCCCTGAAGCTTTCTTT
CASSLGFGGPEAFF
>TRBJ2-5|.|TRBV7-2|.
TGTGCCAGCAGCTTAGTCCCCACTAAGGGGGAGACCCAGTACTTC
CASSLVPTKGETQYF
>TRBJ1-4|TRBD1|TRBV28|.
TGTGCCAGCACCGCCTTAAGGGGGGACAGGGAAAATGAAAAACTGTTTTTT
CASTALRGDRENEKLFF
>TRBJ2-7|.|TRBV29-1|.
TGCAGCGTTGAAGAGGAGGGGGACCACTACGAGCAGTACTTC
CSVEEEGDHYEQYF
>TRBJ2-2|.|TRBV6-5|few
TGTGCCAGCTTCCTGGGACCGAACACCGGGGAGCTGTTTTTT
CASFLGPNTGELFF
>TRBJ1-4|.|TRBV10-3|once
TGTGCCATCAGTGAGTTCCTGCCGGGCCAAACTAATGAAAAACTGTTTTTT
CAISEFLPGQTNEKLFF
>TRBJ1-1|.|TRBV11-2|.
TGTGCCAGCAGCTTAAGGTATATGGGGACTGAAGCTTTCTTT
CASSLRYMGTEAFF